This entry lists 24 T cell receptor beta chains sequenced from one sample in a study of T-cell memory formation after mild COVID-19. TCRdb called the 5' RACE reads again in MiXCR, with one record for every CDR3 protein. The sample lists 550,000 to 700,000 distinct CDR3 sequences; about 18% were seen once. What was sequenced was PBMCs or a T cell subset sorted from them (not recorded which). All receptors derive from an adult woman who had mild COVID-19 (a few samples of this study predate the infection). Cell type and time point are not known.

This chain links TRBV9 with TRBJ1-1, with D perhaps matching TRBD1 (5 bases). Germline-derived CDR1 and CDR2 are SGDLS and YYNGEE. CDR3 length equals 16 residues. V was cut by 4 bases and J by 0 bases, with 16 bases left in between. For the CDR3, the DNA is TGTGCCAGCAGCTCCGGGCAGGGAGGAATGAACACTGAAGCTTTCTTT. Translation gives CASSSGQGGMNTEAFF.

The chain is built from TRBV5-4 and TRBJ1-1; 8 nucleotides match TRBD1. The V gene end was trimmed by 4 bases and the J gene end by 4 bases; junction bases not matched to a gene: 6. Germline CDR1 and CDR2: SGHNT and YYREEE (reference sequence). The CDR3 is 14 residues long. For the CDR3, the DNA is TGTGCCAGCAGCGGTCGACAGGGGACCACTGAAGCTTTCTTT. Amino acid sequence: CASSGRQGTTEAFF. Using reference TRBV5-4 and TRBJ1-1 for the parts outside the CDR3, the full variable domain is ETGVTQSPTHLIKTRGQQVTLRCSSQSGHNTVSWYQQALGQGPQFIFQYYREEENGRGNFPPRFSGLQFPNYSSELNVNALELDDSALYLCASSGRQGTTEAFFGQGTRLTVV.

This clonotype was observed a few times. The rearrangement links TRBV5-1 to TRBJ2-7, with TRBD1 matching over 9 bases. This CDR3 contains 18 residues. Germline loops: CDR1 SGHRS, CDR2 YFSETQ. The trim removed 2 bases at V and 0 bases at J, leaving 12 bases unmatched. The CDR3: CASSFSGTGPFLSYEQYF. CDR3 coding DNA: TGCGCCAGCAGCTTCTCCGGGACAGGGCCCTTCCTCTCCTACGAGCAGTACTTC.

This clonotype showed up just a few times. The rearrangement links TRBV20-1 to TRBJ2-7; TRBD2 matches at 12 bases. V trimming: 0 bases; J trimming: 2 bases; junction bases outside the gene matches: 8. This CDR3 contains 17 residues. The germline gives CDR1 DFQATT, CDR2 SNEGSKA (reference sequence). CDR3: CSARDSASGGATYEQYF. The CDR3 DNA reads TGCAGTGCTAGAGATTCTGCTAGCGGGGGGGCCACCTACGAGCAGTACTTC.

V usage is TRBV9 and J usage is TRBJ2-7; 10 bases agree with TRBD2. J lost 5 bases, V lost 3 bases, and 5 bases had no gene match. Germline CDR1 SGDLS, CDR2 YYNGEE. The CDR3 is 14 amino acids. DNA of the CDR3: TGTGCCAGCAGCGCTAGCGGGAGTACAGACGAGCAGTACTTC. Its protein is CASSASGSTDEQYF.

This clonotype showed up many times. V gene TRBV12-3 or TRBV12-4 combines with J gene TRBJ1-1; 7 positions match TRBD1. The CDR3 contains 16 residues. The V gene end was trimmed by 3 bases and the J gene end by 1 base; junction bases not matched to a gene: 8. The CDR3 spells CASSLPQGQKNTEAFF. In nucleotides, the CDR3 is TGTGCCAGCAGTTTGCCCCAGGGACAGAAGAACACTGAAGCTTTCTTT.

The chain has TRBV7-3 and TRBJ1-2; TRBD1 agrees at 7 bases. This CDR3 is built from 14 residues. CDR1 SGHTA and CDR2 FQGTGA come from the germline V gene. The trim removed 0 bases at V and 4 bases at J, leaving 2 bases unmatched. This chain's CDR3 is CASSLTAGGYGYTF. The CDR3 DNA reads TGTGCCAGCAGCTTAACCGCAGGGGGCTATGGCTACACCTTC.

This clonotype has only a few counts. The chain is built from TRBV9 and TRBJ2-3, with a weak D call TRBD2 (5 bases). The V gene lost 6 bases and the J gene lost 3 bases, with 14 bases spanning the gap. The germline V gene encodes CDR1 SGDLS and CDR2 YYNGEE. This CDR3 comprises 14 residues. The CDR3 reads CASNVGGTTDTQYF. The CDR3 bases are TGTGCCAGCAACGTCGGAGGTACAACAGATACGCAGTATTTT.

There are many counts of this clonotype. The chain uses TRBV5-1 and TRBJ2-2, with D uncertain. Trimming pared 1 base from V and 6 bases from J, leaving 7 bases between. The CDR3 covers 13 residues. Germline V gene lookup returns CDR1 SGHRS and CDR2 YFSETQ. CDR3 coding DNA: TGCGCCAGCAGCTTGTTGGCCTCCGGGGAGCTGTTTTTT. Translated, it gives CASSLLASGELFF.

This clonotype was counted between two and nine times. The rearrangement uses TRBV20-1 and TRBJ2-7; 8 bases match TRBD2. V lost 0 bases to trimming and J lost 6 bases; unmatched junction nucleotides: 10. The CDR3 loop spans 15 amino acids. Germline values: CDR1 DFQATT, CDR2 SNEGSKA (reference sequence). CDR3 protein: CSARDIDGGVSEQYF. The CDR3 nucleotides are TGCAGTGCTAGAGATATCGACGGGGGGGTTTCCGAGCAGTACTTC.

This chain links TRBV27 with TRBJ1-1; a weak D match, TRBD1 (6 bases). The CDR3 is 16 amino acids. Per the germline V gene, CDR1 is MNHEY and CDR2 is SMNVEV (reference sequence). Trimming removed 5 bases from V and 1 base from J, with 17 bases in between. CDR3 region: CASSVWTARGNTEAFF. The CDR3 DNA follows: TGTGCCAGCAGTGTCTGGACAGCCCGAGGGAACACTGAAGCTTTCTTT.

The chain couples TRBV14 to TRBJ1-1, with 7 bases aligning to TRBD1. The CDR3 loop spans 18 amino acids. The germline V gene encodes CDR1 SGHDN and CDR2 FVKESK. Trimming cost V 0 bases and J 3 bases; bases outside gene matches: 13. For the CDR3, the DNA is TGTGCCAGCAGCCAAGATTTTAGACAGGGAGCCCCACACACTGAAGCTTTCTTT. It translates to CASSQDFRQGAPHTEAFF.

The V call is TRBV7-8, the J call TRBJ2-6, with 11 bases lining up with TRBD1. The ends lost 0 bases at V and 1 base at J; junction bases unmatched: 5. This CDR3 spans 19 amino acids. The germline gives CDR1 SGHVS, CDR2 FQNEAQ. The CDR3 bases are TGTGCCAGCAGCTTAGCGCGAGGACAGGGGGCATCTGGGGCCAACGTCCTGACTTTC. Protein: CASSLARGQGASGANVLTF.

The table lists this clonotype with a few counts. The V gene is TRBV7-2, the J gene TRBJ2-7, with a weak D call TRBD2 (6 bases). Germline values: CDR1 SGHTA, CDR2 FQGNSA. Trimming took off 0 bases at V and 3 bases at J, with 18 bases between the two ends. There are 17 residues in the CDR3. The CDR3 here is CASSLALLVEGHYEQYF. DNA for the CDR3: TGTGCCAGCAGCTTAGCGCTGTTGGTGGAGGGCCACTACGAGCAGTACTTC.

The V and J genes are TRBV15 and TRBJ2-7; TRBD2 agrees at 11 bases. V dropped 3 bases and J dropped 2; count of bases not matched to a gene: 6. CDR3 length: 16 residues. Germline assignment: CDR1 LNHNV and CDR2 YYDKDF (reference sequence). CDR3: CATSRTSGTHAYEQYF. DNA of the CDR3: TGTGCCACCAGCAGGACTAGCGGGACCCATGCCTACGAGCAGTACTTC. Variable domain in full (rest from reference TRBV15 and TRBJ2-7): DAMVIQNPRYQVTQFGKPVTLSCSQTLNHNVMYWYQQKSSQAPKLLFHYYDKDFNNEADTPDNFQSRRPNTSFCFLDIRSPGLGDTAMYLCATSRTSGTHAYEQYFGPGTRLTVT.

J is TRBJ2-7 and V is TRBV3-1, with D tentatively TRBD2 (6 bases). V dropped 5 bases and J dropped 6 bases, with 14 bases sitting between them. Germline V gives CDR1 LGHDT, CDR2 YNNKEL (reference sequence). This CDR3 contains 13 residues. This CDR3 reads CASSDLGGFEQYF. The CDR3 DNA reads TGTGCCAGCAGCGATCTGGGGGGATTCGAGCAGTACTTC.

At least ten counts were recorded for this clonotype. The chain carries TRBV20-1 and TRBJ2-1; TRBD1 matches at 8 bases. CDR3 length equals 15 residues. J was trimmed by 4 bases and V by 4 bases; bases with no gene match: 9. CDR1 and CDR2 (germline): DFQATT, SNEGSKA (reference sequence). In DNA, the CDR3 is TGCAGTGCTATTGGGGCCCAGGGGGCGTACAATGAGCAGTTCTTC. This gives the protein CSAIGAQGAYNEQFF.

The V gene is TRBV2, the J gene TRBJ2-3, with TRBD2 matching 8 bases. This CDR3 comprises 17 residues. CDR1 is SNHLY and CDR2 is FYNNEI in the germline V gene. V trimming: 5 bases; J trimming: 0 bases; junction bases outside the gene matches: 10. CDR3 region: CASSQPLLAASTDTQYF. The CDR3 DNA reads as TGTGCCAGCAGTCAACCCCTACTAGCGGCGAGCACAGATACGCAGTATTTT.

The table lists this clonotype with a few counts. CDR3 nucleotides: TGTGCCAGCAGCGCCGCGCCGGGACAGGGGTGGGAGGAGACCCAGTACTTC. It translates to CASSAAPGQGWEETQYF. The genes are TRBV9 and TRBJ2-5, with TRBD1 matching 10 bases. Unmatched junction bases numbered 13, after V lost 3 bases and J lost 5 bases. This CDR3 spans 17 amino acids. CDR1 and CDR2 from the germline V gene are SGDLS and YYNGEE.

The rearrangement joins TRBV20-1 to TRBJ2-3; the D call may be TRBD1 or TRBD2 (5 bases each). V was trimmed by 5 bases and J by 2 bases, leaving 11 bases between them. The V gene's germline CDR1 is DFQATT and CDR2 SNEGSKA (reference sequence). The CDR3 covers 13 residues. In nucleotides, the CDR3 is TGCAGTGCTCGGGGACCTCACACAGATACGCAGTATTTT. Amino acids: CSARGPHTDTQYF.

The chain couples TRBV7-3 to TRBJ1-1, with TRBD1 matching 8 bases. Germline CDR1 is SGHTA and CDR2 is FQGTGA. V lost 5 bases and J lost 4; bases outside the gene matches: 9. The length of the CDR3 is 15 residues. The CDR3 sequence is CASSPTGGLGTEAFF. CDR3 sequence (DNA): TGTGCCAGCAGCCCTACAGGGGGGCTGGGCACTGAAGCTTTCTTT. The complete variable domain, with remaining parts taken from reference TRBV7-3 and TRBJ1-1, reads GAGVSQTPSNKVTEKGKYVELRCDPISGHTALYWYRQSLGQGPEFLIYFQGTGAADDSGLPNDRFFAVRPEGSVSTLKIQRTERGDSAVYLCASSPTGGLGTEAFFGQGTRLTVV.

Here the CDR3 reads CASSPTVRGGGGTGELFF. The DNA of the CDR3 is TGTGCCAGCAGCCCGACTGTTAGAGGCGGAGGCGGCACCGGGGAGCTGTTTTTT. The chain links TRBV5-8 to TRBJ2-2, with D possibly TRBD2 on 5 matching bases. V was clipped by 4 bases and J by 4 bases, with 23 bases between them. Germline-derived CDR1 and CDR2 are SGHTS and YDEGEE. The CDR3 spans 18 residues.

This CDR3 is CASSSLAGGPGEQYF. The DNA for the CDR3 is TGTGCCAGCAGCTCTTTAGCGGGAGGGCCGGGGGAGCAGTACTTC. The chain combines TRBV7-9 with TRBJ2-7; 11 positions match TRBD2. Germline trimming cut 4 bases from V and 7 bases from J; bases unmatched to any gene: 9. The CDR3 is 15 amino acids. Germline V gene lookup returns CDR1 SEHNR and CDR2 FQNEAQ (reference sequence).

The rearrangement joins TRBV14 to TRBJ2-1; 7 nucleotides align to TRBD2. The CDR3 consists of 15 residues. The J segment lost 0 bases and the V segment lost 6 bases, leaving 5 bases of the junction unmatched. Germline V CDR1 and CDR2: SGHDN, FVKESK. The CDR3 DNA reads TGTGCCAGCAGAACTAGCGCGAGCTCCTACAATGAGCAGTTCTTC. It is translated as CASRTSASSYNEQFF. Together with reference TRBV14 and TRBJ2-1, the CDR3 gives the full variable domain: EAGVTQFPSHSVIEKGQTVTLRCDPISGHDNLYWYRRVMGKEIKFLLHFVKESKQDESGMPNNRFLAERTGGTYSTLKVQPAELEDSGVYFCASRTSASSYNEQFFGPGTRLTVL.